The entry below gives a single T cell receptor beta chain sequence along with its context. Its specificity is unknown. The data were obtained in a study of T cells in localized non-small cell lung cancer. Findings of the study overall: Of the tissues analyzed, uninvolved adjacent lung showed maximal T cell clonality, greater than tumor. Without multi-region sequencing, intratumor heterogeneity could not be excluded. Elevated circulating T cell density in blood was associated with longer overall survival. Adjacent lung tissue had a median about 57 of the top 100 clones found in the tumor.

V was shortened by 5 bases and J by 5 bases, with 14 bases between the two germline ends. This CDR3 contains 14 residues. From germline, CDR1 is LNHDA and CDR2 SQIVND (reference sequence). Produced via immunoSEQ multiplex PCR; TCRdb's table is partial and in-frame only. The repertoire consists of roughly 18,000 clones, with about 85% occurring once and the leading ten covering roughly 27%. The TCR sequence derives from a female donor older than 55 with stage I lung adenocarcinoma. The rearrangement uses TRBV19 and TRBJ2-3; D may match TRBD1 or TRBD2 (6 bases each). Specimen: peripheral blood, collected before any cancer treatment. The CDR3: CASSAGGPGDTQYF. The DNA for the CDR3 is TGTGCCAGTAGTGCCGGGGGCCCGGGAGATACGCAGTATTTT.